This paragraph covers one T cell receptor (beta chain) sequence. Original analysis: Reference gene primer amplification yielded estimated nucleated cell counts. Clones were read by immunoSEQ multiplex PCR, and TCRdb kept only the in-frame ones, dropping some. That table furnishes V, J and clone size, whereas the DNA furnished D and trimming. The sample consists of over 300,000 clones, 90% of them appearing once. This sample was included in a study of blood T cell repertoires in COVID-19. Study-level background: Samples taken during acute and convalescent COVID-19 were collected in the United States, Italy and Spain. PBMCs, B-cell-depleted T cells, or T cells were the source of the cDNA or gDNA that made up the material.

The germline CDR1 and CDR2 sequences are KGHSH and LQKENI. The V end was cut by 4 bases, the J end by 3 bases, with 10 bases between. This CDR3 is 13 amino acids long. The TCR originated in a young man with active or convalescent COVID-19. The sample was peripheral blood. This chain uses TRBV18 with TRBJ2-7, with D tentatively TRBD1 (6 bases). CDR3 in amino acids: CASSRDRIYEQYF. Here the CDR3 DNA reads TGTGCCAGCTCACGCGACAGGATCTACGAGCAGTACTTC.